This note documents a single T cell receptor (beta chain) sequence. Its specificity is unknown. The data originate from a study of response to subunit inactivated influenza vaccine. Findings and limits, study-wide: A suggestion made by the authors is that each seasonal influenza vaccination recruits few new T cells.

Each CDR3 protein is one row after TCRdb ran MiXCR on the RT-PCR reads. The data show under 200,000 distinct CDR3 sequences, roughly 10% seen once. The starting material was non-naive T cells sorted from PBMCs, obtained roughly 48 days after vaccination. The receptor was derived from a man in his forties or fifties who received an inactivated influenza vaccine.

The chain's CDR3 is CSAPEVTGQTQYF. CDR3 nucleotide sequence: TGCAGTGCCCCGGAGGTTACCGGGCAGACCCAGTACTTC. The chain combines TRBV20-1 with TRBJ2-5; a possible D gene is TRBD2 (5 bases). Looked up from germline, CDR1 is DFQATT and CDR2 is SNEGSKA (reference sequence). The ends were cut back, 6 bases at V and 6 bases at J, with 17 bases in the middle. The CDR3 is made up of 13 amino acids.